Listed below are T cell receptor beta chains from one sample, sequenced in a study of human T cells and chemical hapten exposure. MiXCR, applied by TCRdb to the RACE reads, yields one record per CDR3 protein. Of a few hundred thousand distinct CDR3 sequences listed, 4.8% are singletons. This specimen was whole blood, taken in connection with sensitization to the hapten diphenylcyclopropenone (DPC). Receptor source: a woman aged 50 to 60 with alopecia areata. Some clones in this sample may be carry-over from other donors' samples. CDR3s include the opening cysteine and the closing phenylalanine or tryptophan. Each record gives: clone size, V gene, J gene, D gene, CDR3 DNA, CDR3 protein. D genes are given only for firm matches. Clone sizes are given selectively: once, few, many, or a class where the clone is expanded.

clone_size: many
v_call: TRBV2
j_call: TRBJ1-5
d_call: TRBD1
cdr3_nt: TGTGCCAGCAGTGTACAGGGGGAAGGGCCCCAGCATTTT
cdr3_aa: CASSVQGEGPQHF

clone_size: few
v_call: TRBV2
j_call: TRBJ2-6
d_call: -
cdr3_nt: TGTGCCAGCAGTGTCACAAATGGGGCCAACGTCCTGACTTTC
cdr3_aa: CASSVTNGANVLTF

clone_size: -
v_call: TRBV6-1
j_call: TRBJ2-5
d_call: TRBD2
cdr3_nt: TGTGCCAGCAGTGAGATCCCTAGCGGGAGTTCAGAGACCCAGTACTTC
cdr3_aa: CASSEIPSGSSETQYF

clone_size: few
v_call: TRBV6-2/TRBV6-3
j_call: TRBJ2-1
d_call: -
cdr3_nt: TGTGCCAGCAGTTACTCTCTAGCTCCGGACAATGAGCAGTTCTTC
cdr3_aa: CASSYSLAPDNEQFF

clone_size: few
v_call: TRBV10-3
j_call: TRBJ2-7
d_call: TRBD2
cdr3_nt: TGTGCCATCAGCCCAGCGGGGGGGTCGCGCGAGCAGTACTTC
cdr3_aa: CAISPAGGSREQYF

clone_size: few
v_call: TRBV10-3
j_call: TRBJ1-4
d_call: TRBD1
cdr3_nt: TGTGCCATCAGTGAGGGACAGGGGGCTGTCGAAAAACTGTTTTTT
cdr3_aa: CAISEGQGAVEKLFF

clone_size: many
v_call: TRBV20-1
j_call: TRBJ2-7
d_call: TRBD1
cdr3_nt: TGCAGTGCCCTGGACAGGGGATCCTACGAGCAGTACTTC
cdr3_aa: CSALDRGSYEQYF

clone_size: many
v_call: TRBV2
j_call: TRBJ1-1
d_call: -
cdr3_nt: TGTGCCAGCAGGGCGCGGGAGGCGACTGAAGCTTTCTTT
cdr3_aa: CASRAREATEAFF

clone_size: many
v_call: TRBV4-2
j_call: TRBJ2-7
d_call: -
cdr3_nt: TGTGCCAGCAGCCAAGATGTAGGTGGTAGCCACTCCTACGAGCAGTACTTC
cdr3_aa: CASSQDVGGSHSYEQYF

clone_size: few
v_call: TRBV12-3/TRBV12-4
j_call: TRBJ2-3
d_call: TRBD1
cdr3_nt: TGTGCCAGCAGTTTAGCGCAGGGGGCGAGCACCAGCACAGATACGCAGTATTTT
cdr3_aa: CASSLAQGASTSTDTQYF

clone_size: many
v_call: TRBV28
j_call: TRBJ2-7
d_call: -
cdr3_nt: TGTGCCAGCACTTCCAGCTACGAGCAGTACTTC
cdr3_aa: CASTSSYEQYF

clone_size: -
v_call: TRBV20-1
j_call: TRBJ2-3
d_call: -
cdr3_nt: TGCAGTGCTAACAAAGACACAAGCACAGATACGCAGTATTTT
cdr3_aa: CSANKDTSTDTQYF

clone_size: -
v_call: TRBV5-4
j_call: TRBJ2-7
d_call: -
cdr3_nt: TGTGCCAGCAGCTCCGGAGGAGTTAGGGAGCAGTACTTC
cdr3_aa: CASSSGGVREQYF

clone_size: few
v_call: TRBV7-9
j_call: TRBJ1-3
d_call: -
cdr3_nt: TGTGCCAGCAGCCTACCCCCGGGGGGCTCTGGAAACACCATATATTTT
cdr3_aa: CASSLPPGGSGNTIYF

clone_size: -
v_call: TRBV5-1
j_call: TRBJ2-3
d_call: -
cdr3_nt: TGCGCCAGCAGCGGCAGATCTACAGGGATCAGAGATTTT
cdr3_aa: CASSGRSTGIRDF

clone_size: -
v_call: TRBV20-1
j_call: TRBJ2-4
d_call: TRBD1
cdr3_nt: TGCAGTGCCTCCGGGACAGGGAACATTCAGTACTTC
cdr3_aa: CSASGTGNIQYF

clone_size: few
v_call: TRBV4-3
j_call: TRBJ1-3
d_call: -
cdr3_nt: TGCGCCAGCAGCCAAGTTAGGAGCTCTGGAAACACCATATATTTT
cdr3_aa: CASSQVRSSGNTIYF

clone_size: -
v_call: TRBV7-2
j_call: TRBJ2-1
d_call: TRBD2
cdr3_nt: TGTGCCAGCAGCCCCGACGGGGGGTACAATGAGCAGTTCTTC
cdr3_aa: CASSPDGGYNEQFF

clone_size: -
v_call: TRBV5-1
j_call: TRBJ1-1
d_call: TRBD1
cdr3_nt: TGCGCCAGCAGCAGGGACAGGTTTGATGAAGCTTTCTTT
cdr3_aa: CASSRDRFDEAFF

clone_size: many
v_call: TRBV9
j_call: TRBJ2-3
d_call: TRBD2
cdr3_nt: TGTGCCAGCAGTTTACTAGCGGGGGGGCCGGATACGCAGTATTTT
cdr3_aa: CASSLLAGGPDTQYF

clone_size: few
v_call: TRBV29-1
j_call: TRBJ2-7
d_call: TRBD1
cdr3_nt: TGCAGCGTCAAGGGACAGGGAAGGGGTTACGAGCAGTACTTC
cdr3_aa: CSVKGQGRGYEQYF